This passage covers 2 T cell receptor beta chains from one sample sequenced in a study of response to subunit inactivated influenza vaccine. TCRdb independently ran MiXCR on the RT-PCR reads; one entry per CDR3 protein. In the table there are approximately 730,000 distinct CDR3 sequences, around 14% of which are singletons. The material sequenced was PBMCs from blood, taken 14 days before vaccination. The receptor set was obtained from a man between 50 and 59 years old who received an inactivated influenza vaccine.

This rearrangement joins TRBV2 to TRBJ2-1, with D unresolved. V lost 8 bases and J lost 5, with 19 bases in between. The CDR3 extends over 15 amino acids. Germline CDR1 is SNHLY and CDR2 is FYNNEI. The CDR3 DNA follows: TGTGCCAGCCGATCGTTGGGAAAGTTAGACAATGAGCAGTTCTTC. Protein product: CASRSLGKLDNEQFF.

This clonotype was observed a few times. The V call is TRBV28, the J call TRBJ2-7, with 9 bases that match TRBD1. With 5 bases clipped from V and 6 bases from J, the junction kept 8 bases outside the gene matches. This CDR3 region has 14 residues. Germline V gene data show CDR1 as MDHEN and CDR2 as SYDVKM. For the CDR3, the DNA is TGTGCCAGCAGTCGACCCGGGACAGGGCGCGAGCAGTACTTC. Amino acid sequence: CASSRPGTGREQYF.